Listed below are T cell receptor beta chains from one sample, sequenced in a study of blood T cell repertoires in COVID-19. Only in-frame clones appear in the TCRdb table, and some are missing; sequencing was by immunoSEQ multiplex PCR. The data show fewer than 75,000 clones, with more than 70% seen just once and over 6% held by the top ten. The sequenced sample consisted of peripheral blood. The receptor set was obtained from a man over 45 with active COVID-19. The CDR3 runs from the conserved cysteine through the conserved F or W. A D gene is named only where the DNA matches it firmly. A clone size is listed for some rows: how often the clone was seen (once, few, many), or a class if it is expanded.

J gene | CDR3 length | D gene | clone size | V gene | CDR3 DNA | CDR3 protein
TRBJ1-6 | 17 | - | - | TRBV3-1/TRBV3-2 | TGTGCCAGCAGCCCATCAATGAGGAGCTCCTATAATTCACCCCTCCACTTT | CASSPSMRSSYNSPLHF
TRBJ2-3 | 16 | TRBD2 | - | TRBV24-1 | TGTGCCACCAACGAGATTAGCGGGGCCAGCACAGATACGCAGTATTTT | CATNEISGASTDTQYF
TRBJ2-5 | 17 | TRBD2 | - | TRBV4-2 | TGTGCCAGCAGCCAAGATCTTAGCGGGGTGTACCAAGAGACCCAGTACTTC | CASSQDLSGVYQETQYF
TRBJ2-5 | 15 | - | - | TRBV10-2 | TGCGCCAGCAGTGAAAAGCTGGGACTCCAAGAGACCCAGTACTTC | CASSEKLGLQETQYF
TRBJ1-2 | 13 | TRBD1 | - | TRBV29-1 | TGCAGCGTGGGGGGACAGGGCAACTATGGCTACACCTTC | CSVGGQGNYGYTF
TRBJ2-1 | 13 | TRBD1 | - | TRBV5-4 | TGTGCCAGCAGCTTACAGGGGAGCGATGAGCAGTTCTTC | CASSLQGSDEQFF
TRBJ1-1 | 18 | - | - | TRBV18 | TGTGCCAGCTCACCGTCAGGCAGGGGAGTAAGCGGGAACACTGAAGCTTTCTTT | CASSPSGRGVSGNTEAFF
TRBJ1-2 | 15 | - | - | TRBV21-1 | TGTGCCAGCAATTACCGGGACAGGGGGGACTATGGCTACACCTTC | CASNYRDRGDYGYTF
TRBJ1-2 | 13 | TRBD1 | - | TRBV7-9 | TGTGCCAGCAGCTTAGTGACAGGGTCCGGCTACACCTTC | CASSLVTGSGYTF
TRBJ2-5 | 16 | - | - | TRBV7-9 | TGTGCCAGCAGCTTAGCGCTGGCTAGCAGCCAAGAGACCCAGTACTTC | CASSLALASSQETQYF
TRBJ2-5 | 15 | - | - | TRBV7-7 | TGTGCCAGCAGCTTGGACGGGAGAGGACAAGAGACCCAGTACTTC | CASSLDGRGQETQYF
TRBJ1-2 | 15 | - | - | TRBV27 | TGTGCCAGCAGTTTATCCGGGGGACGGTACTATGGCTACACCTTC | CASSLSGGRYYGYTF
TRBJ2-7 | 14 | - | few | TRBV10-1 | TGCGCCAGCAGCTCCGGGACAAGGCCCCACGAGCAGTACTTC | CASSSGTRPHEQYF
TRBJ1-2 | 14 | - | once | TRBV10-2 | TGCGCCAGCAGGGGCCCGGTCTCGGGATATGGCTACACCTTC | CASRGPVSGYGYTF
TRBJ2-7 | 14 | TRBD2 | - | TRBV6-1 | TGTGCCAGCAGTGAGGTTCGGGGGGCCTACGAGCAGTACTTC | CASSEVRGAYEQYF
TRBJ1-2 | 14 | TRBD1 | - | TRBV6-6 | TGTGCCAGCAAACAGACAGGGCTCGACTATGGCTACACCTTC | CASKQTGLDYGYTF
TRBJ1-6 | 13 | - | - | TRBV2 | TGTGCCAGCAGTGCCGGTACTCCTTCACCCCTCCACTTT | CASSAGTPSPLHF
TRBJ1-3 | 15 | - | - | TRBV3-1/TRBV3-2 | TGTGCCAGCAGCCCCAGGGGCAGAACTGGAAACACCATATATTTT | CASSPRGRTGNTIYF
TRBJ2-5 | 17 | TRBD2 | - | TRBV3-1/TRBV3-2 | TGTGCCAGCAGCCAATACAGTCGGCGGGAGGGTAAAGAGACCCAGTACTTC | CASSQYSRREGKETQYF
TRBJ2-2 | 16 | - | - | TRBV21-1 | TGTGCCAGCAGCAAATACAGGGACAGGAAACCCCTTGAGCTGTTTTTT | CASSKYRDRKPLELFF
TRBJ1-5 | 14 | - | - | TRBV19 | TGTGCCAGTAGTATGAGCAGGAGCAATCAGCCCCAGCATTTT | CASSMSRSNQPQHF
TRBJ2-1 | 19 | TRBD1 | few | TRBV11-2 | TGTGCCAGCAGCTTAGTCAGGGGGAGTAGTAGGGGGAAATACAATGAGCAGTTCTTC | CASSLVRGSSRGKYNEQFF
TRBJ2-1 | 17 | - | - | TRBV2 | TGTGCCAGCAGTCGCCTGACTGGAACAACAGGTTACAATGAGCAGTTCTTC | CASSRLTGTTGYNEQFF
TRBJ1-5 | 17 | TRBD1 | few | TRBV3-1/TRBV3-2 | TGTGCCAGCAGCCAAGGTCGGACAGGGAGTAGCAATCAGCCCCAGCATTTT | CASSQGRTGSSNQPQHF
TRBJ2-7 | 14 | - | - | TRBV3-1/TRBV3-2 | TGTGCCAGCAGCCAAAGATGGGGGGAACACGAGCAGTACTTC | CASSQRWGEHEQYF
TRBJ2-5 | 14 | TRBD1 | - | TRBV5-1 | TGCGCCAGCAGCTTCGGACAGGGTGGAGAGACCCAGTACTTC | CASSFGQGGETQYF
TRBJ2-6 | 17 | TRBD2 | - | TRBV5-4 | TGTGCCAGCAGCGTGGGACTAGCGGGAGGTGGGGCCAACGTCCTGACTTTC | CASSVGLAGGGANVLTF
TRBJ2-7 | 16 | - | - | TRBV3-1/TRBV3-2 | TGTGCCAGCAGCCAAGTCTACTCGGGACAAGGTAGCGAGCAGTACTTC | CASSQVYSGQGSEQYF
TRBJ2-2 | 16 | TRBD1 | - | TRBV14 | TGTGCCAGCAGCCAATGGACAGGCGTGAACACCGGGGAGCTGTTTTTT | CASSQWTGVNTGELFF
TRBJ2-7 | 17 | - | - | TRBV5-6 | TGTGCCAGCAGCCAGGAACGGAGGGGCATCAGCTCCTACGAGCAGTACTTC | CASSQERRGISSYEQYF
TRBJ1-2 | 13 | TRBD1 | few | TRBV6-6 | TGTGCCAGCAGTTACTCGACAGGGAATGGCTACACCTTC | CASSYSTGNGYTF
TRBJ2-3 | 18 | TRBD2 | - | TRBV9 | TGTGCCAGCAGCCCCGGGACTAGCGGGGGTCACGGCACAGATACGCAGTATTTT | CASSPGTSGGHGTDTQYF
TRBJ2-2 | 14 | - | - | TRBV3-1/TRBV3-2 | TGTGCCAGCAGCCTTTTGACTAGGACCGGGGAGCTGTTTTTT | CASSLLTRTGELFF
TRBJ1-3 | 15 | - | few | TRBV5-6 | TGTGCCAGCAGCAAAATACAGAGCTCTGGAAACACCATATATTTT | CASSKIQSSGNTIYF
TRBJ2-1 | 13 | - | - | TRBV24-1 | TGTGCCACCGGGCCATCCCTCTACAATGAGCAGTTCTTC | CATGPSLYNEQFF
TRBJ2-2 | 11 | - | - | TRBV19 | TGTGCAGGGACATTTGGCGGGGAGCTGTTTTTT | CAGTFGGELFF
TRBJ2-3 | 15 | - | - | TRBV5-1 | TGCGCCAGCAGCTTGGCGGCAGGCCTCGGTGGTACGCAGTATTTT | CASSLAAGLGGTQYF
TRBJ1-1 | 15 | - | - | TRBV15 | TGTGCCACCAGCTCACAAGGTTTTAGGGGATTGGAAGCTTTCTTT | CATSSQGFRGLEAFF
TRBJ2-2 | 14 | - | - | TRBV21-1 | TGTGCCAGCACCGCGGGAGGCGGCACCGGGGAGCTGTTTTTT | CASTAGGGTGELFF